These T cell receptor beta chains were read from a single sample in a study of blood T cell repertoires in COVID-19. Method: immunoSEQ multiplex PCR; TCRdb's copy keeps in-frame clones and lacks some. Among approximately 250,000 clones listed, around nine tenths were seen once. Material for sequencing was peripheral blood. The receptors originated from a man aged 25 to 40 with active or convalescent COVID-19. CDR3s include the opening cysteine and the closing phenylalanine or tryptophan. The order of the fields is clone size, V gene, J gene, D gene, CDR3 DNA, CDR3 protein. The D gene is left open where the match is weak. Not all rows give a size; the values are once, few, many and, for expanded clones, a class.

once	TRBV19	TRBJ1-1	-	TGTGCCAGTACCCCGGGGTGGCAGAACACTGAAGCTTTCTTT	CASTPGWQNTEAFF
-	TRBV5-6	TRBJ2-1	TRBD2	TGTGCCAGCAGCTTGTATTCGAGCGGGGGTAAGGGCAATGAGCAGTTCTTC	CASSLYSSGGKGNEQFF
-	TRBV3-1/TRBV3-2	TRBJ1-5	-	TGTGCCAGCAGCGAAAGAGGGGGGGTCGAGCAGCCCCAGCATTTT	CASSERGGVEQPQHF
-	TRBV27	TRBJ2-7	-	TGTGCCAGCAGTTCCACCGGTTACGAGCAGTACTTC	CASSSTGYEQYF
-	TRBV30	TRBJ1-1	-	TGTGCCTGGAGTGTAGGAGGGAACGCTGAAGCTTTCTTT	CAWSVGGNAEAFF
-	TRBV30	TRBJ1-5	-	TGTGCCTGGAGTGTAAATATGGGGGGAAATCAGCCCCAGCATTTT	CAWSVNMGGNQPQHF
-	TRBV4-3	TRBJ1-3	-	TGCGCCAGCAGCCAAACGTCCACTCTGGGAAACACCATATATTTT	CASSQTSTLGNTIYF
-	TRBV12-3/TRBV12-4	TRBJ2-7	-	TGTGCCAGCAGCCTGCAGGGCTACGAGCAGTACTTC	CASSLQGYEQYF
-	TRBV24-1	TRBJ2-3	-	TGTGCCACCAGTGATCGCAGGGTTCAAGATACGCAGTATTTT	CATSDRRVQDTQYF
-	TRBV6-5	TRBJ1-3	-	TGTGCCAGCAGTCCAGGGTTCTCTGGAAACACCATATATTTT	CASSPGFSGNTIYF
-	TRBV11-2	TRBJ1-2	-	TGTGCCAGCAGCTTAAGCAGGGTATATGGCTACACCTTC	CASSLSRVYGYTF
-	TRBV3-1/TRBV3-2	TRBJ1-1	-	TGTGCCAGCAGCCAAGGAGGAACGGGAACTGAAGCTTTCTTT	CASSQGGTGTEAFF
-	TRBV2	TRBJ2-7	-	TGTGCCAGCACCACCGGGACTCACTACGAGCAGTACTTC	CASTTGTHYEQYF
-	TRBV12-5	TRBJ2-5	-	TGTGCTAGTGGTTTCACCGGGGAGACCCAGTACTTC	CASGFTGETQYF
-	TRBV6-5	TRBJ1-6	TRBD1	TGTGCCAGCACGGGGGACAGGACATGGGTGGCCCTCCACTTT	CASTGDRTWVALHF
few	TRBV4-3	TRBJ1-1	-	TGCGCCAGCAGCCAAGATCACAGGGCGGTGGGAGCTTTCTTT	CASSQDHRAVGAFF
-	TRBV4-2	TRBJ2-3	-	TGTGCCAGCAGCGCGGGACTCCGGACGGGGCCAGATACGCAGTATTTT	CASSAGLRTGPDTQYF
few	TRBV6-6	TRBJ1-2	TRBD1	TGTGCCAGCAGTTACGTGGACAGGAGCAATGGCTACACCTTC	CASSYVDRSNGYTF
-	TRBV20-1	TRBJ1-4	-	TGCAGTGCTAGTTCTTACGGCGGGATTAATGAAAAACTGTTTTTT	CSASSYGGINEKLFF
-	TRBV18	TRBJ1-2	-	TGTGCCAGCTCACCTGAGGCCAAACCCTTTGGCTATGGCTACACCTTC	CASSPEAKPFGYGYTF
-	TRBV7-2	TRBJ2-3	-	TGTGCCAGCAGCGGTTCCCAGGGAACCCGGTCAGATACGCAGTATTTT	CASSGSQGTRSDTQYF
once	TRBV5-6	TRBJ1-2	-	TGTGCCAGCAGCTTGCTCGGGACATCAAGGTACTATGGCTACACCTTC	CASSLLGTSRYYGYTF
-	TRBV5-1	TRBJ2-1	-	TGCGCCAGCAGCCCGGATATGGGCCCGAGCTCCTACAATGAGCAGTTCTTC	CASSPDMGPSSYNEQFF
-	TRBV13	TRBJ2-1	TRBD2	TGTGCCAGCAGCCCAGACAGCGGGGGGGCCCCCTACAATGAGCAGTTCTTC	CASSPDSGGAPYNEQFF
-	TRBV6-5	TRBJ1-1	TRBD1	TGTGCCAGCAGTCGACAGGGACCTATGAACACTGAAGCTTTCTTT	CASSRQGPMNTEAFF
once	TRBV7-9	TRBJ1-1	-	TGTGCCAGCAGCTTAGTGCAGGGGCGCACTGAAGCTTTCTTT	CASSLVQGRTEAFF
-	TRBV3-1/TRBV3-2	TRBJ1-3	-	TGTGCCAGCAGCCAAGTGACTTCAGGGCCTCCTGGAAACACCATATATTTT	CASSQVTSGPPGNTIYF
-	TRBV7-9	TRBJ1-6	-	TGTGCCAGCAGCTCCATGGCGGGGGGCTCCTATAATTCACCCCTCCACTTT	CASSSMAGGSYNSPLHF
-	TRBV2	TRBJ2-1	TRBD2	TGTGCCAGCAGAATAACAGCAGCGGGGGCTTACAATGAGCAGTTCTTC	CASRITAAGAYNEQFF
-	TRBV7-2	TRBJ2-3	-	TGTGCCAGCACTTTCACAGATACGCAGTATTTT	CASTFTDTQYF
-	TRBV19	TRBJ1-1	-	TGTGCCAGTAGTACAACAGGGAACACTGAAGCTTTCTTT	CASSTTGNTEAFF
once	TRBV9	TRBJ2-7	TRBD1	TGTGCCAGCAGCGTCGGACAGGTTTACCCCCTAGGCGAGCAGTACTTC	CASSVGQVYPLGEQYF
-	TRBV29-1	TRBJ1-1	TRBD1	TGCAGCGTTGCCAGGGGGCGGACTGAAGCTTTCTTT	CSVARGRTEAFF
-	TRBV12-5	TRBJ2-1	TRBD2	TGTGCTAGTGGTTTAGGACTAGCGGGGGACGTCTACAATGAGCAGTTCTTC	CASGLGLAGDVYNEQFF
few	TRBV15	TRBJ1-5	-	TGTGCCACCAGCAGAGATTCAGGAGGGGATCAGCCCCAGCATTTT	CATSRDSGGDQPQHF
once	TRBV12-5	TRBJ2-1	TRBD2	TGTGCTAGTGGTTTAGGACTAGCGGGGGGCGTCTACAATGAGCAGTTCTTC	CASGLGLAGGVYNEQFF
-	TRBV5-6	TRBJ1-1	-	TGTGCCAGCGGCCGACGGAGGGACACTGAAGCTTTCTTT	CASGRRRDTEAFF
-	TRBV5-8	TRBJ2-1	-	TGTGCCAGAGCCCGGCGGGGGCAGCACTACAATGAGCAGTTCTTC	CARARRGQHYNEQFF
-	TRBV28	TRBJ2-5	TRBD2	TGTGCCAGCAGTCCCGGGGGGGTACAAGAGACCCAGTACTTC	CASSPGGVQETQYF
-	TRBV9	TRBJ1-1	TRBD1	TGTGCCAGCAGCCCAAATATTGACAGGGTACGCACTGAAGCTTTCTTT	CASSPNIDRVRTEAFF
-	TRBV7-9	TRBJ2-1	TRBD2	TGTGCCAGCAGCTCACCTAGCGGGGTCGGTGATCCTGAGCAGTTCTTC	CASSSPSGVGDPEQFF
-	TRBV11-1	TRBJ2-3	TRBD1	TGTGCCAGCAGCTTTAGTTGGACAGGGTCAAGAGATACGCAGTATTTT	CASSFSWTGSRDTQYF
-	TRBV3-1/TRBV3-2	TRBJ1-1	-	TGTGCCAGCAGCCAAATGGGCCCCACTGAAGCTTTCTTT	CASSQMGPTEAFF
-	TRBV7-2	TRBJ1-1	-	TGTGCCAGCAGCGGACAGCTGAACACTGAAGCTTTCTTT	CASSGQLNTEAFF
-	TRBV7-8	TRBJ2-1	-	TGTGCCAGCAGCTCGGGGGTTGGCGTTAATGAGCAGTTCTTC	CASSSGVGVNEQFF
once	TRBV30	TRBJ1-4	-	TGTGCCTGGAAAGGGCCGGGGATGGGCCTTGGAAAACTGTTTTTT	CAWKGPGMGLGKLFF
-	TRBV19	TRBJ1-3	-	TGTGCCAGTAGTATCAACAGGGAGACTGGAAACACCATATATTTT	CASSINRETGNTIYF
-	TRBV19	TRBJ1-5	TRBD1	TGTGCCAGTACCCGCCGGGACAGGGGGATTGTGGCCCAGCATTTT	CASTRRDRGIVAQHF
-	TRBV11-2	TRBJ1-1	-	TGTGCCAGCAGCACCGACTCACAGGGCGGAAACACTGAAGCTTTCTTT	CASSTDSQGGNTEAFF
-	TRBV27	TRBJ2-7	TRBD1	TGTGCCAGCAGTTACCAACTACCGGGACAGGGGCTGCACGAGCAGTACTTC	CASSYQLPGQGLHEQYF
-	TRBV7-7	TRBJ2-2	TRBD1	TGTGCCAGCAGCTTGGACAGGGGCCGCGGGGAGCTGTTTTTT	CASSLDRGRGELFF
-	TRBV10-1	TRBJ2-3	-	TGCGCCAGCAGTGACGCGTCGGATACGCAGTATTTT	CASSDASDTQYF